This T cell receptor (beta chain) was documented in a study of T cells in women clearing cervical HPV infection. Study details: Women with histologically confirmed HPV16-related CIN3 or worse, 2 with invasive cancer, served as cases. Case blood was drawn a median approximately 160 days after lesion detection.

Prevalent HPV16 infections were excluded; only incident single HPV16 infections included. Produced via immunoSEQ multiplex PCR; TCRdb's table is partial and in-frame only. The specimen's table records 30,000 to 45,000 clones. Source material: blood buffy coat. The TCR comes from a woman between 18 and 70 years old with a cervical HPV16 infection that either progressed to CIN3+ or cleared (not recorded which).

CDR3 DNA, as far as it was read: TGCGCCAGCAGCCGTGGACAGGGGGGAGAGACC. It specifies CASSRGQGGET. The complete CDR3 reads CASSRGQGGETQYF. The chain links TRBV5-1 to TRBJ2-5; 10 positions agree with TRBD1. The read terminates 3 residues ahead of where the CDR3 ends, so the germline J gene completes it. Unmatched junction bases numbered 4, after V lost 4 bases and J lost 4 bases. Germline-derived CDR1 and CDR2 are SGHRS and YFSETQ. This CDR3 has 14 amino acids. The variable domain in full, with the rest retrieved from reference TRBV5-1 and TRBJ2-5, is KAGVTQTPRYLIKTRGQQVTLSCSPISGHRSVSWYQQTPGQGLQFLFEYFSETQRNKGNFPGRFSGRQFSNSRSEMNVSTLELGDSALYLCASSRGQGGETQYFGPGTRLLVL.